Below, 9 T cell receptor beta chains from the same sample are listed, as sequenced in a study of blood T cells in healthy people across ages. A sample-barcoded 5' primer and a J-beta primer mix were used in a second PCR of roughly 6 to 11 cycles. TCRdb passed the 5' RACE reads through MiXCR, listing each CDR3 protein once. The sample has over 1,300,000 distinct CDR3 sequences; approximately 59% are singletons. The material sequenced was blood. These receptors all stem from a man between 18 and 35 years old in good health.

The chain combines TRBV29-1 with TRBJ1-1; D call uncertain. V was pared by 4 bases and J by 2 bases, with 8 bases between. CDR3 length: 12 residues. The germline CDR1 and CDR2 sequences are SQVTM and ANQGSEA. The CDR3 nucleotides are TGCAGCGTTGTGGGTTTTAACACTGAAGCTTTCTTT. Its translation: CSVVGFNTEAFF.

The J gene is TRBJ1-5, the V gene TRBV20-1; unclear D gene. CDR3 length: 16 amino acids. Trimming took off 0 bases at V and 0 bases at J, with 12 bases between the two ends. Looked up from germline, CDR1 is DFQATT and CDR2 is SNEGSKA (reference sequence). The CDR3 bases are TGCAGTGCTAGAGAGTACGCCGGGGATAGCAATCAGCCCCAGCATTTT. Residues: CSAREYAGDSNQPQHF.

The genes are TRBV25-1 and TRBJ1-1; 7 bases are a match to TRBD1. The V segment lost 6 bases and the J segment 0 bases; nucleotides outside the gene matches: 4. Germline V gene data show CDR1 as MGHDK and CDR2 as SYGVNS. The CDR3 is made up of 14 amino acids. The CDR3 region has the DNA TGTGCCAGCAGAACAGGGGTGATGAACACTGAAGCTTTCTTT. Encoded protein: CASRTGVMNTEAFF.

The chain has TRBV4-1 and TRBJ2-4; perhaps TRBD2 as D (6 bases). The J call may not be correct, given that the DNA end is closer to TRBJ2-7. Germline V lookup: CDR1 MGHRA, CDR2 YSYEKL. The CDR3 consists of 19 residues. The CDR3 DNA follows: TGCGCCAGCAGCCAAGAAGGGACCGCGACTGGCGGGACCATCTACGAGCAGTACTTC. Amino acids: CASSQEGTATGGTIYEQYF.

The rearrangement links TRBV5-1 to TRBJ1-6; D is perhaps TRBD1 (6 bases). Germline V gene lookup returns CDR1 SGHRS and CDR2 YFSETQ. Trimming left V 5 bases short and J 6 bases short, with 15 bases between. This CDR3 has 15 residues. The CDR3 protein is CASSGWGLGNSPLHF. The CDR3 DNA reads as TGCGCCAGCAGTGGATGGGGGCTAGGTAATTCACCCCTCCACTTT.

The rearrangement links TRBV4-1 to TRBJ2-1, with D perhaps TRBD2 (6 bases). Per germline, CDR1 MGHRA and CDR2 YSYEKL. Trimming stripped 1 base from V and 2 bases from J, with 15 bases between. The length of the CDR3 is 17 residues. This CDR3 reads CASSQGFPGDPYNEQFF. CDR3 in DNA: TGCGCCAGCAGCCAAGGGTTCCCGGGGGACCCCTACAATGAGCAGTTCTTC.

This clonotype has just a few counts. The chain links TRBV2 to TRBJ1-2; D possibly corresponds to TRBD1 (6 bases). Per the germline V gene, CDR1 is SNHLY and CDR2 is FYNNEI. V shed 2 bases and J shed 4 bases, with 8 bases lying between them. CDR3 length: 13 residues. The DNA of the CDR3 is TGTGCCAGCAGTGAAACAGGGATCTATGGCTACACCTTC. It translates to CASSETGIYGYTF.

The V call is TRBV27, the J call TRBJ2-2, with D possibly TRBD1 on 5 matching bases. Germline V lookup: CDR1 MNHEY, CDR2 SMNVEV (reference sequence). V was cut by 3 bases and J by 5 bases, with 10 bases left in between. The CDR3 has 14 amino acids. CDR3 coding DNA: TGTGCCAGCAGTTTTGCAGGGATAACCGGGGAGCTGTTTTTT. Translated: CASSFAGITGELFF.

The sample holds a few counts of this clonotype. The chain has TRBV4-3 and TRBJ1-2; a weak D match, TRBD1 (5 bases). The V end was cut by 0 bases, the J end by 1 base, with 9 bases between. The germline V gene encodes CDR1 LGHNA and CDR2 YSLEER. The length of the CDR3 is 15 residues. The CDR3 here is CASSQDPRVNYGYTF. The CDR3 region has the DNA TGCGCCAGCAGCCAAGACCCCAGGGTTAACTATGGCTACACCTTC.